This is a list of T cell receptor beta chains from one sample in a study of regulatory T cells in long-lasting Graves disease. TCRdb re-analysed the multiplex PCR reads in MiXCR, keeping a single row per CDR3 protein. This table has hundreds of thousands of distinct CDR3 sequences, under 25% appearing once. Material: peripheral blood mononuclear cells (PBMCs), obtained when the disease was refractory, from a patient treated with antithyroid drugs. The receptors originated from a female donor with Graves disease. Both conserved end residues are part of each CDR3. A D gene is named only where the DNA matches it firmly. Size tells how often a clone was seen (once, few, many) or the class of an expanded clone, and some rows leave it out.

clone_size,d_call,j_call,v_call,cdr3_nt,cdr3_aa
many,NA,TRBJ1-2,TRBV12-3/TRBV12-4,TGTGCCAGCAGTTTTTATCAGGGACGGAACGGCTACACCTTC,CASSFYQGRNGYTF
many,NA,TRBJ2-5,TRBV20-1,TGCAGTGCTAGCGCCTCCTTACAAGAGACCCAGTACTTC,CSASASLQETQYF
many,TRBD1,TRBJ1-5,TRBV28,TGTGCCAGCAGTTCAACAGGGGAGGTGGGCCATCAGCCCCAGCATTTT,CASSSTGEVGHQPQHF
many,NA,TRBJ2-5,TRBV20-1,TGCAGTGCTAGAGACGAACAGGGCTTCCAAGAGACCCAGTACTTC,CSARDEQGFQETQYF
NA,NA,TRBJ2-7,TRBV19,TGTGCCAGTAGTATAGATATCGGGGTCGGCGAGCAGTACTTC,CASSIDIGVGEQYF
NA,TRBD1,TRBJ1-2,TRBV7-4,TGTGCCAGCAGCTACCGCCGTCCCGGGACAGGTCCAGAAGCTCTAGCTAACTATGGCTACACCTTC,CASSYRRPGTGPEALANYGYTF
NA,NA,TRBJ2-7,TRBV7-2,TGTGCCAGCAGCTTACCCCTAAAGGGGGGCTTAGACTACGAGCAGTACTTC,CASSLPLKGGLDYEQYF
many,NA,TRBJ2-6,TRBV5-1,TGCGCCAGCAGCTTGGTTAGGGCTGGGGCCAACGTCCTGACTTTC,CASSLVRAGANVLTF
few,NA,TRBJ1-6,TRBV6-1,TGTGCCAGCACCGGAGGGGCCGCCACGTCCTATAATTCACCCCTCCACTTT,CASTGGAATSYNSPLHF
few,TRBD1,TRBJ2-5,TRBV19,TGTGCCAGTAGAATGACAGGGCGGTTCCAAGAGACCCAGTACTTC,CASRMTGRFQETQYF
once,NA,TRBJ2-3,TRBV29-1,TGCAGCGTTGAAGGAGGTAGCACAGATACGCAGTATTTT,CSVEGGSTDTQYF
many,TRBD1,TRBJ2-7,TRBV13,TGTGCCAGCAGCTGGGGACAGGGAAGGTACGAGCAGTACTTC,CASSWGQGRYEQYF
few,NA,TRBJ1-1,TRBV6-1,TGTGCCAGCAGCCAACAGGGCGGGAACACTGAAGCTTTCTTT,CASSQQGGNTEAFF
NA,TRBD1,TRBJ1-5,TRBV29-1,TGCAGCGTCGGCGGGACAGTCAATCAGCCCCAGCATTTT,CSVGGTVNQPQHF
few,NA,TRBJ2-7,TRBV7-9,TGTGCCAGCAGCTTCTCGACGGGAACCTACGAGCAGTACTTC,CASSFSTGTYEQYF
NA,TRBD1,TRBJ2-7,TRBV3-1,TGTGCCAGCAGCCATGGGGACAGGGGAATAACCTACGAGCAGTACTTC,CASSHGDRGITYEQYF
few,NA,TRBJ1-4,TRBV20-1,TGCAGTGCTAGAAGACCCGGACGTTCGTCAACTAATGAAAAACTGTTTTTT,CSARRPGRSSTNEKLFF
many,NA,TRBJ1-5,TRBV24-1,TGTGCCACCAGTGAGAATAATCAGCCCCAGCATTTT,CATSENNQPQHF
many,TRBD1,TRBJ1-4,TRBV7-6,TGTGCCAGCAGCTCCCCCGGGGTAGGGGGCGATGAAAAACTGTTTTTT,CASSSPGVGGDEKLFF
many,TRBD2,TRBJ2-5,TRBV9,TGTGCCAGCAGCGTAGAGAGCGGGGGGTTCCAAGAGACCCAGTACTTC,CASSVESGGFQETQYF
many,TRBD2,TRBJ2-5,TRBV28,TGTGCCAGCAGTTTTAAACTAGCGGGGGGCCAAGAGACCCAGTACTTC,CASSFKLAGGQETQYF
NA,NA,TRBJ1-1,TRBV18,TGTGCCAGCTCACCATCAGGTATGAACACTGAAGCTTTCTTT,CASSPSGMNTEAFF
many,NA,TRBJ2-7,TRBV29-1,TGCAGCGTCCGGGACAACAAAGCCTACGAGCAGTACTTC,CSVRDNKAYEQYF
many,NA,TRBJ1-6,TRBV27,TGTGCCAGCAGTTTAAAGAGAGGGGGGACCGGTAATTCACCCCTCCACTTT,CASSLKRGGTGNSPLHF
NA,NA,TRBJ1-3,TRBV28,TGTGCCAGCAGTTTAAACTACAAGCGGACCATATATTTT,CASSLNYKRTIYF
few,NA,TRBJ2-7,TRBV9,TGTGCCAGCAGCGCCGGACCTGGGGACGAGCAGTACTTC,CASSAGPGDEQYF
many,TRBD2,TRBJ2-5,TRBV24-1,TGTGCCACCAGTGACGGGACTAGCGAGGCAGAGACCCAGTACTTC,CATSDGTSEAETQYF
NA,TRBD1,TRBJ2-7,TRBV10-3,TGTGCCATCAGTGGGGGACAGACCTACGAGCAGTACTTC,CAISGGQTYEQYF
few,NA,TRBJ1-2,TRBV27,TGTGCCAGCAGTTCGTCCTCGAGGGCGGGAAACTATGGCTACACCTTC,CASSSSSRAGNYGYTF
few,TRBD2,TRBJ2-5,TRBV5-1,TGCGCCAGCAGCTTGACTAGCGGGGGCGCGAGGGAGACCCAGTACTTC,CASSLTSGGARETQYF
many,TRBD1,TRBJ2-5,TRBV15,TGTGCCACCAGCGGACAGGGGGCCCGGGAGACCCAGTACTTC,CATSGQGARETQYF
many,TRBD1,TRBJ1-2,TRBV6-1,TGTGCCACAACCGGGACAGGGTTTAACTATGGCTACACCTTC,CATTGTGFNYGYTF
NA,NA,TRBJ1-2,TRBV6-1,TGTGCCAGCAGTGAGAGGAACCAGCGTGGCTACACCTTC,CASSERNQRGYTF
few,TRBD1,TRBJ1-3,TRBV11-2,TGTGCCAGCAGCTACGGACAGGGTGATTACTCTGGAAACACCATATATTTT,CASSYGQGDYSGNTIYF
NA,NA,TRBJ2-5,TRBV7-9,TGTGCCAGCAGCTTAGCGAACAGGGCGTTCTTGGAAGAGACCCAGTACTTC,CASSLANRAFLEETQYF
NA,TRBD2,TRBJ2-1,TRBV28,TGTGCCACCCACCCGGGACTAGCGGGAGTTTGGTCCTACAATGAGCAGTTCTTC,CATHPGLAGVWSYNEQFF
few,NA,TRBJ2-7,TRBV6-2/TRBV6-3,TGTGCCAGCAGTTACTCGAACGCCGCGGGACTCGAGGGTTACGAGCAGTACTTC,CASSYSNAAGLEGYEQYF
many,NA,TRBJ1-3,TRBV28,TGTGCCAGCAGTTTATACGGGGGAAACACCATATATTTT,CASSLYGGNTIYF
many,NA,TRBJ2-5,TRBV7-2,TGTGCCAGCAGCTCCAGAGGTAGCCAAGAGACCCAGTACTTC,CASSSRGSQETQYF
many,TRBD2,TRBJ2-5,TRBV20-1,TGCAGTGCTAGAGGGACTAGCGGGGGGTTATTCTCCCAAGAGACCCAGTACTTC,CSARGTSGGLFSQETQYF
NA,TRBD1,TRBJ1-5,TRBV30,TGTGCCTGGAGTAAGGGGGCGCTGGCCCAGCCCCAGCATTTT,CAWSKGALAQPQHF
NA,NA,TRBJ2-5,TRBV19,TGTGCCAGTAGTGTCTACCCGCGGGAGACCCAGTACTTC,CASSVYPRETQYF
many,NA,TRBJ1-1,TRBV28,TGTGCCAGCAGACCCAGGACGGAAACGAACACTGAAGCTTTCTTT,CASRPRTETNTEAFF
NA,TRBD2,TRBJ2-1,TRBV28,TGTGCCAGCTCCGGGACTAGTGGACATGAGCAGTTCTTC,CASSGTSGHEQFF
NA,TRBD1,TRBJ1-1,TRBV7-2,TGTGCCAGCAGCTTAGGGGGGACAGGACCTATGAACACTGAAGCTTTCTTT,CASSLGGTGPMNTEAFF
NA,TRBD2,TRBJ2-1,TRBV28,TGTGCCAGCAATCAATACCCGGGACTAGCGGGCCGTACCGACAATGAGCAGTTCTTC,CASNQYPGLAGRTDNEQFF
many,NA,TRBJ2-5,TRBV6-1,TGTGCCAGCAGCCGCGACCCCTTCATCGGGGTAATCGAGACCCAGTACTTC,CASSRDPFIGVIETQYF
few,NA,TRBJ1-2,TRBV4-1,TGCGCCAGCAGCCAAGATGGCGGTAAGAAGAATGGCTACACCTTC,CASSQDGGKKNGYTF
few,NA,TRBJ2-7,TRBV6-5,TGTGCCAGCAGTTACTCGGTCGCGGAAACCTACGAGCAGTACTTC,CASSYSVAETYEQYF
few,TRBD2,TRBJ2-5,TRBV7-2,TGTGCCAGCAGCTTCTTTATTTGGACTAGCGAGGAGACCCAGTACTTC,CASSFFIWTSEETQYF